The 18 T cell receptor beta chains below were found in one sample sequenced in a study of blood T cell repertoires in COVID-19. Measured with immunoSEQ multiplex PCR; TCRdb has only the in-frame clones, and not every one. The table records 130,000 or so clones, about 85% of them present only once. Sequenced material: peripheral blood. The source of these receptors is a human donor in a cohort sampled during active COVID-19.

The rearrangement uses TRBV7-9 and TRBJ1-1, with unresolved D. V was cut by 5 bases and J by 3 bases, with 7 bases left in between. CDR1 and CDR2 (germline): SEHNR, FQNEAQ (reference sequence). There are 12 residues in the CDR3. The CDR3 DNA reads TGTGCCAGCAGCCCCCGGGACACTGAAGCTTTCTTT. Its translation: CASSPRDTEAFF.

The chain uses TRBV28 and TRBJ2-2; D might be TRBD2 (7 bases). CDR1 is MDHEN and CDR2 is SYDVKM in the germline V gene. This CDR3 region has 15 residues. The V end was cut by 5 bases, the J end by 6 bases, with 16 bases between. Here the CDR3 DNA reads TGTGCCAGCAGTGGAGGGGGGGCGATACCCGGGGAGCTGTTTTTT. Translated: CASSGGGAIPGELFF.

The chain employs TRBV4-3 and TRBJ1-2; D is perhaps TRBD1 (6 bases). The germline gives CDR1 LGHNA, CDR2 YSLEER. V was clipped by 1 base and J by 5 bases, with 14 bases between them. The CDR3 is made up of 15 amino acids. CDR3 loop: CASSQARTAPYGYTF. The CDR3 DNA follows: TGCGCCAGCAGCCAAGCACGGACAGCTCCTTATGGCTACACCTTC.

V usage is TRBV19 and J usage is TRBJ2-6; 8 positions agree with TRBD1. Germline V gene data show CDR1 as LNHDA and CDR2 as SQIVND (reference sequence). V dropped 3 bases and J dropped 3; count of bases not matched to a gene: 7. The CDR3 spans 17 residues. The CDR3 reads CASSMRQGAYGANVLTF. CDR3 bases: TGTGCCAGTAGTATGAGGCAGGGGGCTTATGGGGCCAACGTCCTGACTTTC.

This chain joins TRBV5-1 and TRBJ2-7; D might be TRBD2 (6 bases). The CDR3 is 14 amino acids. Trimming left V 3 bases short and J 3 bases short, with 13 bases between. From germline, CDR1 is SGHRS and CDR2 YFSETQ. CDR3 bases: TGCGCCAGCAGCTCCGGCTTGGGGGGCTACGAGCAGTACTTC. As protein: CASSSGLGGYEQYF.

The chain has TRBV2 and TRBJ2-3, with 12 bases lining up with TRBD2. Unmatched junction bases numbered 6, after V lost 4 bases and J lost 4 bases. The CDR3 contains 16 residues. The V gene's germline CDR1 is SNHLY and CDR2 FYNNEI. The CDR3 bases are TGTGCCAGCAGTGGACGACTAGCGGGAGAGGCAGATACGCAGTATTTT. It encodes CASSGRLAGEADTQYF.

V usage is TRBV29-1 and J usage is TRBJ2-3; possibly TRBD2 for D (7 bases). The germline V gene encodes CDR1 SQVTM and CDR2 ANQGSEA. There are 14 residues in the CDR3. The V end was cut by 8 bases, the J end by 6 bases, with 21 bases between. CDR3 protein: CSSKTGGSYDTQYF. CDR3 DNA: TGCAGCTCGAAAACGGGGGGCTCATACGATACGCAGTATTTT.

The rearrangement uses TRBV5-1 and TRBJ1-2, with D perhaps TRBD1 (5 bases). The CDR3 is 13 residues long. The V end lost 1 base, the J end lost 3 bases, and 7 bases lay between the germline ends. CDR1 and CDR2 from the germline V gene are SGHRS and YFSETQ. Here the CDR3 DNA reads TGCGCCAGCAGCTTGCAGGGTTACTATGGCTACACCTTC. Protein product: CASSLQGYYGYTF.

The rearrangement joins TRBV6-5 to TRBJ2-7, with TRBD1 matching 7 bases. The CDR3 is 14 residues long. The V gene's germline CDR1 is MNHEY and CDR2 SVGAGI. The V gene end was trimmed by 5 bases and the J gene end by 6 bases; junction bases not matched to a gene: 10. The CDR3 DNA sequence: TGTGCCAGCAGTCCCGGGACAGATTACGGCGAGCAGTACTTC. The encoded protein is CASSPGTDYGEQYF.

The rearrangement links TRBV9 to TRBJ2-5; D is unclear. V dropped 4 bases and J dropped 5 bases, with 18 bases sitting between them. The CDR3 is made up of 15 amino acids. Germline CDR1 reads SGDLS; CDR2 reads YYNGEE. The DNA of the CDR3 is TGTGCCAGCAGCCTCGCTGCGGTAGCCGGGGAGACCCAGTACTTC. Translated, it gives CASSLAAVAGETQYF.

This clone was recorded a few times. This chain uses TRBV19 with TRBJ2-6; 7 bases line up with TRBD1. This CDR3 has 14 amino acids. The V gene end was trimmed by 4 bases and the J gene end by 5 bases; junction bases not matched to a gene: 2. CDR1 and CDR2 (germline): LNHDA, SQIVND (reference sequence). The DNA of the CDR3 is TGTGCCAGTAGTAAAGGGGGCTGGGCCAACGTCCTGACTTTC. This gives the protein CASSKGGWANVLTF.

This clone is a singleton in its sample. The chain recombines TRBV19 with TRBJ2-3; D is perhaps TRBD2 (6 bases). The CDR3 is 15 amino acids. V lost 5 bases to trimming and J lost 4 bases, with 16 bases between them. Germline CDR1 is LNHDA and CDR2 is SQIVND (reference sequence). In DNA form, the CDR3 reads TGTGCCAGTAGTGATTATAAGGGGAGGCCAGATACGCAGTATTTT. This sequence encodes CASSDYKGRPDTQYF.

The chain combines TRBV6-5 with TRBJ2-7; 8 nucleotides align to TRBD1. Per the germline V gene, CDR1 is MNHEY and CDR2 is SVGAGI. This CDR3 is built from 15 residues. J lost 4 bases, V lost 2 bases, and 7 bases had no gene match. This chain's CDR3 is CASSYGADRGYEQYF. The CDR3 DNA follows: TGTGCCAGCAGTTACGGAGCCGACAGGGGATACGAGCAGTACTTC.

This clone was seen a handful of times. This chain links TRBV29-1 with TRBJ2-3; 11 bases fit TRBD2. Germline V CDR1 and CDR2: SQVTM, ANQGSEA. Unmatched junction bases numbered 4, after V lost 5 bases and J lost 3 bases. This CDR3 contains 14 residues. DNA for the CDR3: TGCAGCGTTCCCACTAGCGGGAGAACAGATACGCAGTATTTT. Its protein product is CSVPTSGRTDTQYF.

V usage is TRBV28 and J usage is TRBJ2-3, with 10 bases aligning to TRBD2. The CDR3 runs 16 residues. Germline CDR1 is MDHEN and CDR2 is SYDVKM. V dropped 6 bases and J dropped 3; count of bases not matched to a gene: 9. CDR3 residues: CASRRAGGWGTDTQYF. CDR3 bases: TGTGCCAGCAGAAGAGCGGGAGGGTGGGGGACAGATACGCAGTATTTT.

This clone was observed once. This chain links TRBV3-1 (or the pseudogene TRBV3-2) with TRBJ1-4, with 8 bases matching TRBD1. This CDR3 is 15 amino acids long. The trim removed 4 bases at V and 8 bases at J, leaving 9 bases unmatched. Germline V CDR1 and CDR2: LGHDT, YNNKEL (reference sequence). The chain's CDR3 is CASSPDREGVEKLFF. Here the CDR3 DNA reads TGTGCCAGCAGCCCGGACAGGGAAGGAGTAGAAAAACTGTTTTTT.

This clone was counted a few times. The CDR3 sequence: CASSRMTGSYEQYF. The CDR3 DNA reads TGTGCCAGCAGCCGCATGACAGGTTCCTACGAGCAGTACTTC. The chain joins TRBV7-6 to TRBJ2-7; tentatively, D is TRBD1 (6 bases). The CDR3 runs to 14 residues. Germline V gives CDR1 SGHVS, CDR2 FNYEAQ. Deletions cut 5 bases from V and 1 base from J, with 12 bases between.

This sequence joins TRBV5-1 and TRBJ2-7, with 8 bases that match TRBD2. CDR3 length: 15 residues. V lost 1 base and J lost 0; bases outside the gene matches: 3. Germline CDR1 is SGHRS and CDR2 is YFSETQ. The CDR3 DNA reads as TGCGCCAGCAGCTTGCCCAGCGGGAGCTCCTACGAGCAGTACTTC. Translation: CASSLPSGSSYEQYF.